This TCR beta chain came from a study of blood T cell repertoires in COVID-19. About the research overall: The United States, Italy and Spain were the sources of the acute and convalescent COVID-19 samples. PBMCs, B-cell-depleted T cells, or T cells were the source of the cDNA or gDNA that made up the material.

Per the authors' pipeline: Quantification of nucleated cells was approximated via reference gene primer amplification. The assay was immunoSEQ multiplex PCR, and TCRdb's table has in-frame clones only and misses some. The V and J calls and clone size come from that table; D and trimming were worked out from the DNA. Among 150,000 or so clones listed, around 89% were seen once. The V gene's germline CDR1 is MDHEN and CDR2 SYDVKM. The CDR3 spans 20 residues. Trimming cost V 6 bases and J 7 bases; bases outside gene matches: 25. This rearrangement joins TRBV28 to TRBJ2-7; TRBD1 matches 12 bases. Sequenced: peripheral blood. This clonotype originated in a man aged 55 to 69 with active or convalescent COVID-19. CDR3 DNA sequence: TGTGCCAGCAGACCAACCCGCTCCGGGACAGGGGGCTCCTCTTTGGGGGAGCAGTACTTC. Its protein product is CASRPTRSGTGGSSLGEQYF. The full variable domain, with the rest looked up from reference TRBV28 and TRBJ2-7, is DVKVTQSSRYLVKRTGEKVFLECVQDMDHENMFWYRQDPGLGLRLIYFSYDVKMKEKGDIPEGYSVSREKKERFSLILESASTNQTSMYLCASRPTRSGTGGSSLGEQYFGPGTRLTVT.